This TCR beta chain was observed in a study of CD8 T cells in ankylosing spondylitis. Whole-study results and caveats: Ankylosing spondylitis blood appeared to carry a characteristic TCR beta motif of roughly 8 highly homologous variants. Disease-linked clones were CD8+ and relatively rare in peripheral blood. Reportedly, disease-linked clones are significantly enriched in ankylosing spondylitis patients' matched synovial fluid.

Trimming pared 3 bases from V and 0 bases from J, leaving 15 bases between. The CDR3 is 16 amino acids. About this clonotype: Its antigen remains unknown.

Construction of TCR beta libraries was performed using quantitative 5'-RACE with molecular barcodes. From the 5' RACE reads, TCRdb called clonotypes with MiXCR, one entry per CDR3 protein. The table has 350,000 to 450,000 distinct CDR3 sequences, roughly 20% seen once. The source material was blood, either unsorted or a sorted T cell fraction (not recorded which). This receptor was taken from a male donor with ankylosing spondylitis or in good health (not recorded which). J is TRBJ2-7 and V is TRBV12-3 or TRBV12-4, with a weak D call TRBD1 (6 bases). Here the CDR3 DNA reads TGTGCCAGCAGTTTCGCCCCAGGACAGACCTCCTACGAGCAGTACTTC. Its translation: CASSFAPGQTSYEQYF.